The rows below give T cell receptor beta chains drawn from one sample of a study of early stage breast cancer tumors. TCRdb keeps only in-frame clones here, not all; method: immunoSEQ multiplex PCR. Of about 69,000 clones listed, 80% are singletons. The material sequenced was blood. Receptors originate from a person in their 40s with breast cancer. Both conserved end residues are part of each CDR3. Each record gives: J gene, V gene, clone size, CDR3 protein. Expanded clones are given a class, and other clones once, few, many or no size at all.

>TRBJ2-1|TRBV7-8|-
CASSLGVADSYNEQFF
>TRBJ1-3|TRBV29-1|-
CSVVRQGADSGNTIYF
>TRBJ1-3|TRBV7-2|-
CASSLGPPRSGNTIYF
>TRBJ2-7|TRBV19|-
CASSVSGESYEQYF
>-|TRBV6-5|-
CASSYRPSGPYEQYF
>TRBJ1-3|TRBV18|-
CASSPWTGLSSGNTIYF
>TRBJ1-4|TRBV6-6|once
CASSLRVAEEKLFF
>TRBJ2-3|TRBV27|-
CASRGASGRFTDTQYF
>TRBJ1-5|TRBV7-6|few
CASSRTGDQPQHF
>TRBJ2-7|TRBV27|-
CASSLLPGYEQYF
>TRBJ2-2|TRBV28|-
CASSFPSPGTSGRVNTGELFF
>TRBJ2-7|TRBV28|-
CATQFGTGVYEQYF
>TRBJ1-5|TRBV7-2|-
CASSLSAGGWQPQHF
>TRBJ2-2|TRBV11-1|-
CASSLDRLPPELFF
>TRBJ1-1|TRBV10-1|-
CASSEGGGSNTEAFF
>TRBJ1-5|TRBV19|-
CASSRPIQGDQPQHF
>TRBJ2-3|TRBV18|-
CASSPIGQGADTQYF
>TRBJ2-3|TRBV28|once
CASSFPSGHVFKYF
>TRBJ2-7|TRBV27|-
CASSDSGIYEQYF
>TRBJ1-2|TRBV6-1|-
CASRRQANYGYTF
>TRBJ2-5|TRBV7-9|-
CASSKGTSGQETQYF
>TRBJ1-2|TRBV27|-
CASSPRTGGVRGYTF
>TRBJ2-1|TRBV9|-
CASSRGRSSYNEQFF
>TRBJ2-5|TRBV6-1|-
CASSTQLGLPETQYF
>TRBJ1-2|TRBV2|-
CASSPQVDFNYGYTF
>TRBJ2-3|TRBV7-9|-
CASSLITDTQYF
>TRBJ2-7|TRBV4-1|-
CASSRAPGQGFYEQYF
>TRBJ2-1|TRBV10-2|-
CASRGTGFGEQFF
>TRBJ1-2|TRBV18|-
CASSPTVGSANYGYTF
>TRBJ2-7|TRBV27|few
CASKTGQNYEQYF
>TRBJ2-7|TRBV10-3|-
CAISESGRSYEQYF
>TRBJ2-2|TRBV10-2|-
CATGTGYTGELFF
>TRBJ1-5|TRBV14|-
CASSPTGTDQPQHF
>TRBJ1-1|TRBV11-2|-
CASSLGVLTEAFF
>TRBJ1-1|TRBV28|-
CASTEDRVGAFF
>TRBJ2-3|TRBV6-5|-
CASSVRGTDTQYF
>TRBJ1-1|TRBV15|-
CATSANGRDGLNTEAFF
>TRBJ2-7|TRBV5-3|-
CARSLEGGRNEQYF
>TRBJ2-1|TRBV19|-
CASSIFRDFYNEQFF
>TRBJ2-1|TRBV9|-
CASSERGTSGRGNEQFF
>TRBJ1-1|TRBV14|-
CASSQVWSTEAFF
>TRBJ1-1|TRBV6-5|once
CASTKGGGVTEAFF
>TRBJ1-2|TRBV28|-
CASSTGTNGYTF
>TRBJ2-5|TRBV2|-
CASSVTEETQYF
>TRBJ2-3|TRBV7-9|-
CASSDSTDTQYF
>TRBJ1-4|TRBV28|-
CASNQGGRSANEKLFF
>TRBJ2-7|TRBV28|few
CASTPGGTGGYEQYF